This T cell receptor (beta chain) was sequenced for a study of HIV-infected patients and healthy controls. cDNA was made from approximately 500 ng RNA using alpha and beta constant primers. Separate chain-specific third strand synthesis with multiplexing indices produced the alpha and beta libraries. The cDNA received a 5' RACE adapter containing a random hexamer plus an SP2 sequencing primer site. MiXCR, run by TCRdb on the 5' RACE reads, gives a single entry per CDR3 protein. Of 6,000 to 7,000 distinct CDR3 sequences detected, less than 9.5% appear once; the ten largest clones hold approximately 15%. Antiretroviral therapy had run roughly three months, about 14 weeks, before follow-up blood collection. Whole blood was used without fractionation, so all unsorted peripheral T cells were included. This clonotype has a handful of counts. The sequence came from an adult with HIV infection. Here the sequenced sample was blood, taken during antiretroviral therapy.

DNA of the CDR3: TGTGCCAGCGAGGCAACGGGGAACACTGAAGCTTTCTTT. As protein: CASEATGNTEAFF. This chain connects TRBV2 to TRBJ1-1; D ambiguous. V was pared by 8 bases and J by 1 base, with 11 bases between. This CDR3 is built from 13 residues. From germline, CDR1 is SNHLY and CDR2 FYNNEI.